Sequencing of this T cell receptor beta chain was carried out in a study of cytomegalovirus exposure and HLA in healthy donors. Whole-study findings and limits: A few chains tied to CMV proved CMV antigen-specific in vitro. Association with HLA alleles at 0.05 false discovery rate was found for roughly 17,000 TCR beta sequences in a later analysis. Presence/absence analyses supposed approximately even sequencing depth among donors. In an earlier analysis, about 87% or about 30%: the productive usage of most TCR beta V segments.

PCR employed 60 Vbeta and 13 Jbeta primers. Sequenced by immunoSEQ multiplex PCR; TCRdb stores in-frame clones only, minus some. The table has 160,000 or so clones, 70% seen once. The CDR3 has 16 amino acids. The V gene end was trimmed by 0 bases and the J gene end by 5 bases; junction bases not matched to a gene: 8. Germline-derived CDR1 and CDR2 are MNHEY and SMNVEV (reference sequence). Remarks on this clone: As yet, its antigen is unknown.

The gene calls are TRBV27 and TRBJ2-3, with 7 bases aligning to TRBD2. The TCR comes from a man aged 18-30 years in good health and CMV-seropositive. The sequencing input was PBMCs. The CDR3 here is CASSLSGWGRGDTQYF. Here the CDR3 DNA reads TGTGCCAGCAGTTTATCGGGTTGGGGGAGGGGAGATACGCAGTATTTT.